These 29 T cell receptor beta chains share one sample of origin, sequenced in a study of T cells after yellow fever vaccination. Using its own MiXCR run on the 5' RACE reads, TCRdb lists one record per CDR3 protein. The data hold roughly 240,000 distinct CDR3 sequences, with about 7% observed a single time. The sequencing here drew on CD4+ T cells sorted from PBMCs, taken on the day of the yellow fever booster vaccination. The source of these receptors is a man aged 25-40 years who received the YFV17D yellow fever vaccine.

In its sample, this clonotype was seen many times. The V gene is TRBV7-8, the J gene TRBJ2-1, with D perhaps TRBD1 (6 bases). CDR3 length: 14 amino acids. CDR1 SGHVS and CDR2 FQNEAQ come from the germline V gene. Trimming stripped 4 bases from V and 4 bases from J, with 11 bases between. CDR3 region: CASSSGQIYNEQFF. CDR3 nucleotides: TGTGCCAGCAGCTCTGGACAGATTTACAATGAGCAGTTCTTC.

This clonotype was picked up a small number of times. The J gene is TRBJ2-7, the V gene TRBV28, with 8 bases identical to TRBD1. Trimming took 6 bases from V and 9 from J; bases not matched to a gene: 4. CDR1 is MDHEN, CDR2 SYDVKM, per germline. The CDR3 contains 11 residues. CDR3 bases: TGTGCCAGCAGAACAGGGGGAGGGCAGTACTTC. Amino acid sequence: CASRTGGGQYF. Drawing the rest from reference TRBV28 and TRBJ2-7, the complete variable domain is DVKVTQSSRYLVKRTGEKVFLECVQDMDHENMFWYRQDPGLGLRLIYFSYDVKMKEKGDIPEGYSVSREKKERFSLILESASTNQTSMYLCASRTGGGQYFGPGTRLTVT.

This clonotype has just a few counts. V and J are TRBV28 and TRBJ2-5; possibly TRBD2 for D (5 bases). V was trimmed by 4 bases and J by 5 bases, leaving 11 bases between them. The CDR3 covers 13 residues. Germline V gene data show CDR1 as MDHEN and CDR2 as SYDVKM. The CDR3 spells CASSSYRGETQYF. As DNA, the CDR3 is TGTGCCAGCAGTTCGTACAGAGGGGAGACCCAGTACTTC. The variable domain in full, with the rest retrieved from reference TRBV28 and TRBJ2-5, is DVKVTQSSRYLVKRTGEKVFLECVQDMDHENMFWYRQDPGLGLRLIYFSYDVKMKEKGDIPEGYSVSREKKERFSLILESASTNQTSMYLCASSSYRGETQYFGPGTRLLVL.

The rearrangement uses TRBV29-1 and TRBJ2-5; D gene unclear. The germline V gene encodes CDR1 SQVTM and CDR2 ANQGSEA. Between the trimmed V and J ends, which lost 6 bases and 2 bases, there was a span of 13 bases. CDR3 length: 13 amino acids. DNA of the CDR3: TGCAGCGTAGACGACTCAATACAAGAGACCCAGTACTTC. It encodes CSVDDSIQETQYF. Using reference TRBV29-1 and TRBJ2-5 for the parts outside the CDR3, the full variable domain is SAVISQKPSRDICQRGTSLTIQCQVDSQVTMMFWYRQQPGQSLTLIATANQGSEATYESGFVIDKFPISRPNLTFSTLTVSNMSPEDSSIYLCSVDDSIQETQYFGPGTRLLVL.

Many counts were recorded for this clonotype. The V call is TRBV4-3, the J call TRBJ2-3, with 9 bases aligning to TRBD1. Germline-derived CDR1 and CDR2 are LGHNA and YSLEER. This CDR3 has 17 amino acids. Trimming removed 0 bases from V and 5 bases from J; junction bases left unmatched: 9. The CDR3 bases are TGCGCCAGCAGCCAAGAAGGGGTGGGGACAGGGAAAGATACGCAGTATTTT. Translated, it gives CASSQEGVGTGKDTQYF.

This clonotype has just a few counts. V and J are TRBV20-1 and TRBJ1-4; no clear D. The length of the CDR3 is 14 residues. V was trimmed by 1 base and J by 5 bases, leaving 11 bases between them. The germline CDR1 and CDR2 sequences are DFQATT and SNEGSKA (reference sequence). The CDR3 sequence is CSARALGENEKLFF. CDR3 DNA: TGCAGTGCTAGAGCCCTCGGGGAGAATGAAAAACTGTTTTTT.

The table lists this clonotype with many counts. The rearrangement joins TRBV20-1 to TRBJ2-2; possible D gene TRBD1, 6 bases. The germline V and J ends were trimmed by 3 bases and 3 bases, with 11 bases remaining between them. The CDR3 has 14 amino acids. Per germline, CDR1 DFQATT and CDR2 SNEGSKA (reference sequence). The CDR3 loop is CSARTNRDTGELFF. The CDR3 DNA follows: TGCAGTGCTAGGACCAACAGGGACACCGGGGAGCTGTTTTTT.

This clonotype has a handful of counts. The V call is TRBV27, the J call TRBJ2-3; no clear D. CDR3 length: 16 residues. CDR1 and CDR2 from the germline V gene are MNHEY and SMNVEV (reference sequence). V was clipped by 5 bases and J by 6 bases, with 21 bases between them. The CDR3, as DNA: TGTGCCAGCAGTCCGCTTAGCCTGGCGGCCGCTGATACGCAGTATTTT. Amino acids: CASSPLSLAAADTQYF.

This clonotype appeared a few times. The CDR3: CASSGGAPRDRVIQYF. CDR3 DNA sequence: TGTGCCAGCAGTGGAGGTGCGCCCCGGGATCGTGTCATTCAGTACTTC. The chain joins TRBV2 to TRBJ2-4; D is possibly TRBD2 (5 bases). Per the germline V gene, CDR1 is SNHLY and CDR2 is FYNNEI. Trimming removed 4 bases from V and 9 bases from J, with 22 bases in between. The CDR3 is 16 residues long.

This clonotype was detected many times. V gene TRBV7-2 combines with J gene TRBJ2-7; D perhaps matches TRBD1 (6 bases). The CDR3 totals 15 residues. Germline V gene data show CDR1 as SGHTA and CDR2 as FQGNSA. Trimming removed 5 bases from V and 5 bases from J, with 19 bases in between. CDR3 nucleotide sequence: TGTGCCAGCAGCCCGCCGGGACAACGGGGCCACGAGCAGTACTTC. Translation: CASSPPGQRGHEQYF.

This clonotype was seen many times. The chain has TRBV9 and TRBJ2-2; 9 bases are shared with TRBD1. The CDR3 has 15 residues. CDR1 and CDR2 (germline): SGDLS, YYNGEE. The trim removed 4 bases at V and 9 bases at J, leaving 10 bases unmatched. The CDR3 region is CASSKGQGQGRELFF. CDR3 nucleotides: TGTGCCAGCAGCAAAGGACAGGGGCAGGGCCGGGAGCTGTTTTTT. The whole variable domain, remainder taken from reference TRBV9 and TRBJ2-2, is DSGVTQTPKHLITATGQRVTLRCSPRSGDLSVYWYQQSLDQGLQFLIQYYNGEERAKGNILERFSAQQFPDLHSELNLSSLELGDSALYFCASSKGQGQGRELFFGEGSRLTVL.

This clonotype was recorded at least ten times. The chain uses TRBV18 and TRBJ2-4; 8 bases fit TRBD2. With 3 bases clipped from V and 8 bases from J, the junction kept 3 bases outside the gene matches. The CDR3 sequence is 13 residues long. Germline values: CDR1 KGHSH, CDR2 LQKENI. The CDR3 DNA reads TGTGCCAGCTCACCCTCAGCGGGGGACATTCAGTACTTC. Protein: CASSPSAGDIQYF.

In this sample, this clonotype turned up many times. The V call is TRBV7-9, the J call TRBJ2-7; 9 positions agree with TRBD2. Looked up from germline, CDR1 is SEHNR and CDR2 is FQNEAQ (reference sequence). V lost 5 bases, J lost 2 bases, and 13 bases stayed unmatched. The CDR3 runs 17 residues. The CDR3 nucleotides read TGTGCCAGCAGCCAATCTGGAAGCGGGAGGACTCCCTACGAGCAGTACTTC. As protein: CASSQSGSGRTPYEQYF. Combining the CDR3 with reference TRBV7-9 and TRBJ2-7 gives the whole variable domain DTGVSQNPRHKITKRGQNVTFRCDPISEHNRLYWYRQTLGQGPEFLTYFQNEAQLEKSRLLSDRFSAERPKGSFSTLEIQRTEQGDSAMYLCASSQSGSGRTPYEQYFGPGTRLTVT.

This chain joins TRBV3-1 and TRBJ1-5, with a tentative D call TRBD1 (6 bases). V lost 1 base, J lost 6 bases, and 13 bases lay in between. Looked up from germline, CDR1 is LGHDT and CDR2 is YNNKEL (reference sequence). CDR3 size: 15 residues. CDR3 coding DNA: TGTGCCAGCAGCCAAGGGCGGGGGCGGACTCAGCCCCAGCATTTT. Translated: CASSQGRGRTQPQHF.

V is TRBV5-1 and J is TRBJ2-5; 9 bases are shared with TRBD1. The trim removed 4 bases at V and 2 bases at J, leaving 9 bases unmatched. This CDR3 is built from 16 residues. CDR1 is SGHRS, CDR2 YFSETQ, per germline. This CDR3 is CASSETGTGKQETQYF. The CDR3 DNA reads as TGCGCCAGCAGCGAGACCGGGACAGGGAAACAAGAGACCCAGTACTTC.

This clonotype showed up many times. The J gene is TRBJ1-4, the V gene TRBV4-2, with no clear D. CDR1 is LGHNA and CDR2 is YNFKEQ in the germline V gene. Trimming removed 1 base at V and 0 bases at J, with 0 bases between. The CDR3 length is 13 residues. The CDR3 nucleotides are TGTGCCAGCAGCCAAGCAACTAATGAAAAACTGTTTTTT. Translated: CASSQATNEKLFF.

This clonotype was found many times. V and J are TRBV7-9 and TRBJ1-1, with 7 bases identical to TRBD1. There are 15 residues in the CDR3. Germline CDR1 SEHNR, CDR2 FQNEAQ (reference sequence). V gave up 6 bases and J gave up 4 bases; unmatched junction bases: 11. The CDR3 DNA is TGTGCCAGCAGTTTTTCGCCCGGACAGGCCACTGAAGCTTTCTTT. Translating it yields CASSFSPGQATEAFF.

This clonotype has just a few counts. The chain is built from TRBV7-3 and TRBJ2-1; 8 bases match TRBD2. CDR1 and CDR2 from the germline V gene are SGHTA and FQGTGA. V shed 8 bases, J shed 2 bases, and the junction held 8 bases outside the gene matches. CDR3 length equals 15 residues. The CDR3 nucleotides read TGTGCCAGCCGGGCGGGAGGCCAACCCTACAATGAGCAGTTCTTC. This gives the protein CASRAGGQPYNEQFF.

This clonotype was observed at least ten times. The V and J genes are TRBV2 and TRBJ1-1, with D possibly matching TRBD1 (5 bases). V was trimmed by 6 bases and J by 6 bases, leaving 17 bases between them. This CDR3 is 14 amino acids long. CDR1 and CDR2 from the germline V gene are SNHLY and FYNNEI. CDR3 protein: CASSARMGTPEAFF. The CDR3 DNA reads TGTGCCAGCAGCGCACGGATGGGGACCCCTGAAGCTTTCTTT.

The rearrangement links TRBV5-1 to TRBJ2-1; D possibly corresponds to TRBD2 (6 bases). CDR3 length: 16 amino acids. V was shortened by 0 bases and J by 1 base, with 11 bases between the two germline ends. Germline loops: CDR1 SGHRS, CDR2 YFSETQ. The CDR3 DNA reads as TGCGCCAGCAGCTTGGGGGCGGGACGTTCCTACAATGAGCAGTTCTTC. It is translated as CASSLGAGRSYNEQFF.

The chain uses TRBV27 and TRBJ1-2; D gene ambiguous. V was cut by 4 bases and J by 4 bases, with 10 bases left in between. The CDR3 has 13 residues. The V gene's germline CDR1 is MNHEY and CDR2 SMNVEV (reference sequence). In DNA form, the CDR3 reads TGTGCCAGCAGTTCCGCCCAGGCCTATGGCTACACCTTC. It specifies CASSSAQAYGYTF.

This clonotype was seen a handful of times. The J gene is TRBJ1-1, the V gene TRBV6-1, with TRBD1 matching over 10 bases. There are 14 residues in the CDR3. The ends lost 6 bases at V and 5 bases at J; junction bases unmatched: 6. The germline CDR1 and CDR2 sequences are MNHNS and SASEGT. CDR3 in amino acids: CASRKDRGRTEAFF. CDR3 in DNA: TGTGCCAGCAGGAAGGACAGGGGGAGAACTGAAGCTTTCTTT.

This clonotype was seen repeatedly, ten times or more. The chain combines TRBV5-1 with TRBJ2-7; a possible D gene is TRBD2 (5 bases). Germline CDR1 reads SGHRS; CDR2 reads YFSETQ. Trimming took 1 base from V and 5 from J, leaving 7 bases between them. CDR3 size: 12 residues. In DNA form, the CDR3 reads TGCGCCAGCAGCTTGTTCGGGGACGAGCAGTACTTC. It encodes CASSLFGDEQYF.

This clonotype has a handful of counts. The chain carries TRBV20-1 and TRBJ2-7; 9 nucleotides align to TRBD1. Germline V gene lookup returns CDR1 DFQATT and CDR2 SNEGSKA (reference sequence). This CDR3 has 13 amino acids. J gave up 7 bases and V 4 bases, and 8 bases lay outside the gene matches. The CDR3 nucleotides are TGCAGTGCTACGAACAGGGGGCTTAAAGAGCAGTACTTC. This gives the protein CSATNRGLKEQYF.

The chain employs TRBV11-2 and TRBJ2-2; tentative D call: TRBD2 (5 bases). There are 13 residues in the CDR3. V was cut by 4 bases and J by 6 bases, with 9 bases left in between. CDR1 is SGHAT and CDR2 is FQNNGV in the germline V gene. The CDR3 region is CASSSSGPGELFF. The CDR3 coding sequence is TGTGCCAGCAGCTCCAGCGGCCCCGGGGAGCTGTTTTTT.

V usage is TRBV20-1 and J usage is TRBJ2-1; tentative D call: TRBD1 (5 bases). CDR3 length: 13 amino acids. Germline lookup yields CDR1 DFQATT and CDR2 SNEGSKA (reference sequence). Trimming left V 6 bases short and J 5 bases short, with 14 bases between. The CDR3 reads CSATDGRHNEQFF. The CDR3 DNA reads TGCAGTGCGACAGACGGCCGGCACAATGAGCAGTTCTTC.

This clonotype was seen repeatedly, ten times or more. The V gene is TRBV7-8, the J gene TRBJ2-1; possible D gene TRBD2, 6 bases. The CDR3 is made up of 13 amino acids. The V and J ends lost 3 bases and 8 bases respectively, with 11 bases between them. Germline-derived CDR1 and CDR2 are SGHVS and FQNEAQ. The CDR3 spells CASSFFRGDEQFF. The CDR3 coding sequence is TGTGCCAGCAGCTTTTTTCGCGGGGATGAGCAGTTCTTC.

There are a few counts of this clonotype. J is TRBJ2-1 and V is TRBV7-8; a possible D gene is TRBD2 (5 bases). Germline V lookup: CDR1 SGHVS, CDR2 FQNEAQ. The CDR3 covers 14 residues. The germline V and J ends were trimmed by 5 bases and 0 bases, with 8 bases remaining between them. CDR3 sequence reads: CASSTDFSYNEQFF. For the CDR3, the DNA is TGTGCCAGCAGCACGGACTTCTCCTACAATGAGCAGTTCTTC. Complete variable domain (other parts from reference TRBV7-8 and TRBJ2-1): GAGVSQSPRYKVAKRGQDVALRCDPISGHVSLFWYQQALGQGPEFLTYFQNEAQLDKSGLPSDRFFAERPEGSVSTLKIQRTQQEDSAVYLCASSTDFSYNEQFFGPGTRLTVL.

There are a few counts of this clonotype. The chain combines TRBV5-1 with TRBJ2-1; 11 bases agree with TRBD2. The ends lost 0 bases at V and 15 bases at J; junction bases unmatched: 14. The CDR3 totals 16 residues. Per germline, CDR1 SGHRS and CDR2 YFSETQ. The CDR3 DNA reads TGCGCCAGCAGCTTGGACGGGGGCCTAGCGGGAGGTAGGTGGTTCTTC. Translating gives CASSLDGGLAGGRWFF.